These T cell receptor beta chains were read from a single sample in a study of shared clonotypes between healthy human individuals. Data came from immunoSEQ multiplex PCR; TCRdb stores just in-frame clones and leaves some out. The sample includes 450,000 to 700,000 clones, 95% seen only once; the top ten take 0.11%. Sequenced input: naive CD8+ T cells sorted from blood. These receptors were taken from a woman younger than 45 in good health. The CDR3 runs from the conserved cysteine through the conserved F or W. Fields, in order: D gene, J gene, V gene, clone size, CDR3 protein, CDR3 DNA. D genes are given only for firm matches. Rows give clone size only sometimes, using once, few, many, or a class for an expanded clone.

>-|TRBJ2-1|TRBV10-1|once
CASSESTGWREEQFF
TGCGCCAGCAGTGAGTCGACAGGTTGGCGGGAAGAGCAGTTCTTC
>-|TRBJ1-1|TRBV6-5|-
CASSYSGGHGEAFF
TGTGCCAGCAGTTACTCGGGGGGCCACGGGGAAGCTTTCTTT
>TRBD2|TRBJ2-5|TRBV14|-
CASSQDWAGEQYF
TGTGCCAGCAGCCAAGATTGGGCGGGAGAGCAGTACTTC
>-|TRBJ1-2|TRBV21-1|-
CASSKLSWASPRFYGYTF
TGTGCCAGCAGCAAACTTTCCTGGGCGTCCCCGCGCTTCTATGGCTACACCTTC
>TRBD2|TRBJ2-3|TRBV9|-
CASSVDGRGSDTQYF
TGTGCCAGCAGCGTAGACGGGAGGGGTTCAGATACGCAGTATTTT
>-|TRBJ1-5|TRBV19|-
CASRGLGNQPQHF
TGTGCCAGTAGGGGGTTAGGGAATCAGCCCCAGCATTTT
>-|TRBJ2-3|TRBV7-9|-
CAGQGGFTDTQYF
TGTGCAGGCCAAGGCGGATTCACAGATACGCAGTATTTT
>-|TRBJ1-1|TRBV2|-
CASMRGGAEAFF
TGTGCCAGCATGAGGGGTGGGGCTGAAGCTTTCTTT
>-|TRBJ2-7|TRBV30|-
CAYTSRRWGEQYF
TGTGCCTATACTTCGCGGCGATGGGGCGAGCAGTACTTC
>-|TRBJ1-1|TRBV30|few
CAWRYGGTEAFF
TGTGCCTGGAGGTACGGGGGCACTGAAGCTTTCTTT
>-|TRBJ1-1|TRBV6-6|-
CASSQQENTEAFF
TGTGCCAGCAGCCAACAGGAGAACACTGAAGCTTTCTTT
>-|TRBJ2-1|TRBV9|-
CASSVGAGPLDEQFF
TGTGCCAGCAGCGTAGGGGCAGGCCCTTTAGATGAGCAGTTCTTC
>-|TRBJ1-3|TRBV2|-
CASSEMRTIYF
TGTGCCAGCAGTGAAATGCGCACCATATATTTT
>-|TRBJ2-7|TRBV27|-
CASSVFGYEQYF
TGTGCCAGCAGTGTATTTGGCTACGAGCAGTACTTC
>-|TRBJ1-1|TRBV18|-
CASSPTVPMNTEAFF
TGTGCCAGCTCACCGACAGTGCCAATGAACACTGAAGCTTTCTTT
>TRBD1|TRBJ1-4|TRBV28|-
CASSAGQGGTNEKLFF
TGTGCCAGCAGTGCGGGACAGGGGGGTACTAATGAAAAACTGTTTTTT
>TRBD2|TRBJ2-7|TRBV7-2|-
CASSLLREGYEQYF
TGTGCCAGCAGCTTATTACGGGAGGGTTACGAGCAGTACTTC
>-|TRBJ1-1|TRBV19|-
CASIERTYYTEAFF
TGTGCCAGTATTGAAAGGACATACTACACTGAAGCTTTCTTT
>-|TRBJ2-2|TRBV30|-
CAWSDGSGYTGELFF
TGTGCCTGGAGTGACGGTAGCGGATACACCGGGGAGCTGTTTTTT
>-|TRBJ2-1|TRBV28|once
CASSLTGGLRNEQFF
TGTGCCAGCAGTTTAACTGGGGGCCTGAGAAATGAGCAGTTCTTC
>-|TRBJ2-7|TRBV15|once
CATRDGFSYEQYF
TGTGCCACCCGGGACGGCTTCTCCTACGAGCAGTACTTC
>TRBD2|TRBJ2-7|TRBV27|-
CASSLAGGPYEQYF
TGTGCCAGCAGTTTGGCGGGAGGCCCCTACGAGCAGTACTTC
>-|TRBJ2-3|TRBV27|-
CASSPTVDTQYF
TGTGCCAGCAGCCCGACAGTAGATACGCAGTATTTT
>TRBD1|TRBJ2-6|TRBV9|once
CASSVTGSGANVLTF
TGTGCCAGCAGCGTGACAGGGTCTGGGGCCAACGTCCTGACTTTC
>-|TRBJ2-7|TRBV29-1|-
CSVGGTSSYEQYF
TGCAGCGTTGGGGGGACGAGCTCCTACGAGCAGTACTTC
>-|TRBJ1-5|TRBV6-1|-
CASSDRTYSNQPQHF
TGTGCCAGCAGTGACAGAACATATAGCAATCAGCCCCAGCATTTT
>-|TRBJ1-2|TRBV10-3|-
CAISEYQGSNYGYTF
TGTGCCATCAGTGAGTACCAGGGGAGTAACTATGGCTACACCTTC
>-|TRBJ2-7|TRBV11-2|-
CASSFSISYEQYF
TGTGCCAGCAGCTTTAGCATCTCCTACGAGCAGTACTTC
>-|TRBJ2-1|TRBV4-1|-
CASSRWGSYNEQFF
TGCGCCAGCAGCCGGTGGGGTTCCTACAATGAGCAGTTCTTC
>TRBD1|TRBJ1-1|TRBV13|-
CASSTRDRAPEAFF
TGTGCCAGCAGCACCCGGGACAGGGCCCCTGAAGCTTTCTTT
>-|TRBJ1-5|TRBV30|-
CAWSVLGQPQHF
TGTGCCTGGAGTGTACTAGGACAGCCCCAGCATTTT
>-|TRBJ1-4|TRBV7-9|-
CASSHNPPTNEKLFF
TGTGCCAGCAGCCACAACCCTCCAACTAATGAAAAACTGTTTTTT
>TRBD1|TRBJ1-2|TRBV19|-
CASNPTGGVYGYTF
TGTGCCAGTAACCCGACAGGGGGCGTCTATGGCTACACCTTC
>TRBD2|TRBJ2-1|TRBV19|once
CASSIGGWWEGRHNEQFF
TGTGCCAGTAGTATAGGGGGATGGTGGGAGGGCCGTCACAATGAGCAGTTCTTC
>-|TRBJ2-5|TRBV28|-
CASSTPGGVTTQYF
TGTGCCAGCAGCACGCCGGGTGGGGTCACGACCCAGTACTTC
>TRBD1|TRBJ2-3|TRBV10-1|-
CASSEYAGGSTDTQYF
TGCGCCAGCAGTGAGTACGCAGGGGGCTCCACAGATACGCAGTATTTT
>TRBD1|TRBJ2-2|TRBV4-1|-
CASSQGHVTGLYTGELFF
TGCGCCAGCAGCCAAGGTCACGTGACAGGGTTATACACCGGGGAGCTGTTTTTT
>TRBD2|TRBJ2-1|TRBV2|-
CASPSRSGSAYNEQFF
TGTGCCAGCCCCTCACGGAGCGGGAGCGCCTACAATGAGCAGTTCTTC
>-|TRBJ2-5|TRBV7-9|-
CASSLVAEETQYF
TGTGCCAGCAGCTTAGTGGCGGAAGAGACCCAGTACTTC
>TRBD1|TRBJ2-1|TRBV27|-
CASSTLRTGGTYEQFF
TGTGCCAGCAGTACGCTACGGACAGGGGGGACTTATGAGCAGTTCTTC
>-|TRBJ2-7|TRBV9|-
CASSPNREGETF
TGTGCCAGCAGCCCGAACAGGGAAGGGGAGACTTTC
>-|TRBJ2-7|TRBV19|-
CASPSPYEQYF
TGTGCCAGCCCTTCCCCCTACGAGCAGTACTTC
>-|TRBJ1-3|TRBV4-1|-
CASSPLPYSSGNTIYF
TGCGCCAGCAGCCCTTTACCCTATAGCTCTGGAAACACCATATATTTT
>TRBD1|TRBJ2-7|TRBV6-1|-
CASRGTELTYEQYF
TGTGCCAGCAGAGGGACAGAACTTACCTACGAGCAGTACTTC
>-|TRBJ2-2|TRBV7-6|-
CASSLGPKGLGTGELFF
TGTGCCAGCAGCTTAGGCCCCAAGGGGCTCGGCACCGGGGAGCTGTTTTTT
>-|TRBJ2-2|TRBV5-1|-
CASSLFITNTGELFF
TGCGCCAGCAGTCTCTTTATCACGAACACCGGGGAGCTGTTTTTT
>TRBD1|TRBJ1-1|TRBV27|-
CASSLSQTGYKFHTEAFF
TGTGCCAGCAGTTTATCGCAGACAGGGTACAAATTTCACACTGAAGCTTTCTTT
>-|TRBJ1-5|TRBV6-1|-
CASSEAYSNQPQHF
TGTGCCAGCAGTGAGGCTTATAGCAATCAGCCCCAGCATTTT
>-|TRBJ2-5|TRBV4-1|-
CASSQRLAQETQYF
TGCGCCAGCAGCCAGAGACTGGCTCAAGAGACCCAGTACTTC
>-|TRBJ1-1|TRBV6-1|-
CASSDGGTEAFF
TGTGCCAGCAGTGACGGCGGGACTGAAGCTTTCTTT
>TRBD1|TRBJ1-3|TRBV7-9|-
CASSLASGGKDTIYF
TGTGCCAGCAGCTTAGCTTCAGGGGGCAAGGACACCATATATTTT